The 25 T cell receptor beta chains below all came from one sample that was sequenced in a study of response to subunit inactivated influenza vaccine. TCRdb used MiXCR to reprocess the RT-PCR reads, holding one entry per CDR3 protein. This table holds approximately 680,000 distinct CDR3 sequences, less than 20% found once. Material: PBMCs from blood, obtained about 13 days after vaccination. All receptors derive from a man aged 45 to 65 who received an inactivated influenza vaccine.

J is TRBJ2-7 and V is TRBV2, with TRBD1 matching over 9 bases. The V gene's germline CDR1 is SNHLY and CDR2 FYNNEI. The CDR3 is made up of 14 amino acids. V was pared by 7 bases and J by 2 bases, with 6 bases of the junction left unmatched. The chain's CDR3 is CASTWDRATYEQYF. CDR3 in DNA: TGTGCCAGCACTTGGGACAGGGCTACCTACGAGCAGTACTTC.

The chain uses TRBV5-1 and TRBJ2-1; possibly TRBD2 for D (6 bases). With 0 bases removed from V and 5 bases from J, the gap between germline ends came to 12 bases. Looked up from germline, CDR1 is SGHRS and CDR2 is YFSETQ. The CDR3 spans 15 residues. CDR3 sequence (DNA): TGCGCCAGCAGCTTGGCAGGCCTAGCGAACAATGAGCAGTTCTTC. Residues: CASSLAGLANNEQFF. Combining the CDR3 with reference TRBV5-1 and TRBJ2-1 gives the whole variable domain KAGVTQTPRYLIKTRGQQVTLSCSPISGHRSVSWYQQTPGQGLQFLFEYFSETQRNKGNFPGRFSGRQFSNSRSEMNVSTLELGDSALYLCASSLAGLANNEQFFGPGTRLTVL.

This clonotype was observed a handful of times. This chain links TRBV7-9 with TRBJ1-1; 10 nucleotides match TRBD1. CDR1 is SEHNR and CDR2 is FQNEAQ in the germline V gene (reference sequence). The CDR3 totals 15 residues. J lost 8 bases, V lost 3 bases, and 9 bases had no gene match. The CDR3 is CASSFNSGTGDEAFF. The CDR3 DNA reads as TGTGCCAGCAGCTTCAATTCCGGGACAGGGGACGAAGCTTTCTTT.

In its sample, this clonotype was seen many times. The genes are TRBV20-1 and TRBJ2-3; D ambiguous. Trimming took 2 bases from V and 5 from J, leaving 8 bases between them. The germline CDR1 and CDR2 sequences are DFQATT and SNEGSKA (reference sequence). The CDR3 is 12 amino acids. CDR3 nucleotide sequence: TGCAGTGCTAGAAGCCCTGGAGATACGCAGTATTTT. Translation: CSARSPGDTQYF.

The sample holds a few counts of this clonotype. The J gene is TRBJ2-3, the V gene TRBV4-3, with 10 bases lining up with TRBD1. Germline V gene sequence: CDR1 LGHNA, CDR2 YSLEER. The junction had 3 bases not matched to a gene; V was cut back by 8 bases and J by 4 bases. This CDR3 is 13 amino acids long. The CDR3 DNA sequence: TGCGCCAGCGGACAGGGGGGCCCAGATACGCAGTATTTT. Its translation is CASGQGGPDTQYF.

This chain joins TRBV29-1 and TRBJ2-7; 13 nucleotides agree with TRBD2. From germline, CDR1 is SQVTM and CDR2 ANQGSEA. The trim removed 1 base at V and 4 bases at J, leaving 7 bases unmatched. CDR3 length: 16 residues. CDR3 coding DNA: TGCAGCGTTGAAGCGCCAACTAGCGGGGGGGCTTACGAGCAGTACTTC. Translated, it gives CSVEAPTSGGAYEQYF.

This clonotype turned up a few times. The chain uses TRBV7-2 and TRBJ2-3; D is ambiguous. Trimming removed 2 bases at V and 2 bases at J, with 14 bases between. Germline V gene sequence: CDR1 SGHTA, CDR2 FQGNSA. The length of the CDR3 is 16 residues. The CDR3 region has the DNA TGTGCCAGCAGCTTAATTGGCGGTCGGGCCACAGATACGCAGTATTTT. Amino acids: CASSLIGGRATDTQYF.

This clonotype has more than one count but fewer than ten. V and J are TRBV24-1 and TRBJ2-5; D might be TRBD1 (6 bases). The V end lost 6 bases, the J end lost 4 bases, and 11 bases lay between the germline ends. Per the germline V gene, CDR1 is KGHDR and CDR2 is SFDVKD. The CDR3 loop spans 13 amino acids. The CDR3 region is CATSTGHPETQYF. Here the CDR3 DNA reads TGTGCCACCAGTACGGGACACCCAGAGACCCAGTACTTC.

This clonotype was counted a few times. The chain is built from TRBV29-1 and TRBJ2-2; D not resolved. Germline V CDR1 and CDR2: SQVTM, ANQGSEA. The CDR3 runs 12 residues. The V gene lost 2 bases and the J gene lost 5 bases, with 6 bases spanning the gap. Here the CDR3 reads CSVEKMTGELFF. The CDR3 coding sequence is TGCAGCGTTGAAAAGATGACCGGGGAGCTGTTTTTT.

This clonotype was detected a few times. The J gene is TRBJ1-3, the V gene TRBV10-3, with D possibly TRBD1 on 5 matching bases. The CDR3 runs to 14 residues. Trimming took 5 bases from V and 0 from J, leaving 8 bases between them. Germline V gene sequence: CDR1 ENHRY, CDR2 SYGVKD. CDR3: CAISTGSSGNTIYF. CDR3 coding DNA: TGTGCCATCAGTACAGGCTCCTCTGGAAACACCATATATTTT.

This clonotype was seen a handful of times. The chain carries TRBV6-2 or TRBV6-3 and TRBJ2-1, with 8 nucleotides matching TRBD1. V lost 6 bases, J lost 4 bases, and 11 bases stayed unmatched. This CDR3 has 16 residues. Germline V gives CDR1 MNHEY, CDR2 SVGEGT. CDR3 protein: CASSPLPTGAYNEQFF. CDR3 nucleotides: TGTGCCAGCAGCCCCCTTCCGACAGGGGCTTACAATGAGCAGTTCTTC.

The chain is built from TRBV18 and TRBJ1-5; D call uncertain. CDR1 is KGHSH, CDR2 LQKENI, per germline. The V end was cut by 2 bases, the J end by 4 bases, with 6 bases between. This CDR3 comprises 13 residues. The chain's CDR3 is CASSPGENQPQHF. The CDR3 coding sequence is TGTGCCAGCTCACCAGGGGAGAATCAGCCCCAGCATTTT.

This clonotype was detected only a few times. In DNA, the CDR3 is TGCAGTGCTAGACATCTAGGGGGGTATGAAGAGACCCAGTACTTC. Its protein product is CSARHLGGYEETQYF. This sequence joins TRBV20-1 and TRBJ2-5; D may match TRBD1 or TRBD2 (6 bases each). This CDR3 is built from 15 residues. The germline V gene has CDR1 DFQATT and CDR2 SNEGSKA (reference sequence). V was clipped by 2 bases and J by 3 bases, with 16 bases between them.

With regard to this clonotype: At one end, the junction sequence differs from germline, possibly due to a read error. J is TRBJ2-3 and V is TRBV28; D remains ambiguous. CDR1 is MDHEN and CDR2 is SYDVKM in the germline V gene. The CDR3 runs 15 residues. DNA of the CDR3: TGTGTCAGCAGTACAACGGGCCGTAGACCAGATACGCAGTATTTT. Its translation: CVSSTTGRRPDTQYF.

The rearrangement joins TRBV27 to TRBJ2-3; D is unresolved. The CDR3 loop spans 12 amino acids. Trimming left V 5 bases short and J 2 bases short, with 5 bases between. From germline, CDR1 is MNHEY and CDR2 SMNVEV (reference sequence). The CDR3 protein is CASSGDTDTQYF. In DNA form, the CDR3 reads TGTGCCAGCAGTGGCGACACAGATACGCAGTATTTT.

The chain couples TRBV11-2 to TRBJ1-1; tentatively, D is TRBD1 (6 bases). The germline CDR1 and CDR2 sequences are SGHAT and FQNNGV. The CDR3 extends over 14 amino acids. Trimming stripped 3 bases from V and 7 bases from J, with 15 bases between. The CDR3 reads CASSLARGPNEAFF. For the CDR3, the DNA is TGTGCCAGCAGCTTGGCCAGGGGCCCGAATGAAGCTTTCTTT.

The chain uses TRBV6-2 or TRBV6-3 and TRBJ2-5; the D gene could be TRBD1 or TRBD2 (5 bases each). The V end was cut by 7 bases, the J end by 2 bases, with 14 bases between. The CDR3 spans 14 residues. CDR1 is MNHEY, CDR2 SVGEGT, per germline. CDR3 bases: TGTGCCAGCAATAACGGGGCAGGGCAAGAGACCCAGTACTTC. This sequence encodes CASNNGAGQETQYF.

This CDR3 is CASSPGQGRGGTDTQYF. CDR3 DNA: TGTGCCAGCAGCCCAGGACAAGGCCGAGGGGGCACAGATACGCAGTATTTT. This chain joins TRBV7-2 and TRBJ2-3; D might be TRBD1 or TRBD2, each matching 5 bases. Germline lookup yields CDR1 SGHTA and CDR2 FQGNSA. V dropped 5 bases and J dropped 1 base, with 19 bases sitting between them. The CDR3 runs to 17 residues.

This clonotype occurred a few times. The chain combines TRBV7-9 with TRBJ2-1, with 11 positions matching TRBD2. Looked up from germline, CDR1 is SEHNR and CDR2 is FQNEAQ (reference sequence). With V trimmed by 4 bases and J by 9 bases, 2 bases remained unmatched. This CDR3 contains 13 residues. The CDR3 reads CASSYTSGGEQFF. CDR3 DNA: TGTGCCAGCAGCTACACTAGCGGGGGTGAGCAGTTCTTC.

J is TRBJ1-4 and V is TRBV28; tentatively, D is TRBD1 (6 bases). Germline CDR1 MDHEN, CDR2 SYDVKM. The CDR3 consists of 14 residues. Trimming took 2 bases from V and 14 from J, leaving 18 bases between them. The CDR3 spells CASSLATGRGRLFF. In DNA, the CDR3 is TGTGCCAGCAGTTTAGCGACAGGCCGAGGAAGGCTGTTTTTT.

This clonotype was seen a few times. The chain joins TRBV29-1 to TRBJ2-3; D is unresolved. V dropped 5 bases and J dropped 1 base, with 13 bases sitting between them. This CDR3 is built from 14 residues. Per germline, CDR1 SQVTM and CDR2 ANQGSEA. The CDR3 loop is CSVRTDWGTDTQYF. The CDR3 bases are TGCAGCGTTCGCACGGATTGGGGCACAGATACGCAGTATTTT.

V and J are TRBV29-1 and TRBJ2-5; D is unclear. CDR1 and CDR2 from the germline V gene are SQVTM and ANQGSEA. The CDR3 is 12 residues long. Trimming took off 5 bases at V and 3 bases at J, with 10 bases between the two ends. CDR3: CSVNDGEETQYF. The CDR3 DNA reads TGCAGCGTTAACGACGGAGAAGAGACCCAGTACTTC.

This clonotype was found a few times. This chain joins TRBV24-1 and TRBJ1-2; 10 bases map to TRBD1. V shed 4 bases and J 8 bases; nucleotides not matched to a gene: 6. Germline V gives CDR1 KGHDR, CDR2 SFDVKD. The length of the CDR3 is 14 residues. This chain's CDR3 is CATSEPGTGDGYTF. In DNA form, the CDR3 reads TGTGCCACCAGTGAGCCCGGGACAGGGGACGGCTACACCTTC.

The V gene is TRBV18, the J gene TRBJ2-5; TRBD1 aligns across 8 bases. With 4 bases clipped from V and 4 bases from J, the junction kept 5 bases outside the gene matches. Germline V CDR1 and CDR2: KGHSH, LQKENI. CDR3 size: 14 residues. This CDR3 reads CASSQTGEGETQYF. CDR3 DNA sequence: TGTGCCAGCTCACAGACAGGGGAAGGAGAGACCCAGTACTTC.

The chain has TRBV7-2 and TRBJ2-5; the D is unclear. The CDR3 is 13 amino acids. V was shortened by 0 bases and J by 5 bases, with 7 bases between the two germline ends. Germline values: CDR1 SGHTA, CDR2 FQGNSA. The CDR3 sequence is CASSLALWETQYF. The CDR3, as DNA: TGTGCCAGCAGCTTAGCGCTATGGGAGACCCAGTACTTC.